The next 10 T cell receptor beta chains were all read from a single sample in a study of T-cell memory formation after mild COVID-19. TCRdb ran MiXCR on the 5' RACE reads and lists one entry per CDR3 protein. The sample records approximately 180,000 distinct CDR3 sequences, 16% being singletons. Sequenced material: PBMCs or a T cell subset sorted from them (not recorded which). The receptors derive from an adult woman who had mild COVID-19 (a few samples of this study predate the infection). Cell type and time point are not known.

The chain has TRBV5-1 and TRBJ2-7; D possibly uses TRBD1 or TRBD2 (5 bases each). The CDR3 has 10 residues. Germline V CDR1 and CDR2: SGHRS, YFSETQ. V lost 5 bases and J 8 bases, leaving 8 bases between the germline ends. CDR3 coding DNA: TGCGCCAGCAGTTCGGGACAGCAGTACTTC. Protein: CASSSGQQYF.

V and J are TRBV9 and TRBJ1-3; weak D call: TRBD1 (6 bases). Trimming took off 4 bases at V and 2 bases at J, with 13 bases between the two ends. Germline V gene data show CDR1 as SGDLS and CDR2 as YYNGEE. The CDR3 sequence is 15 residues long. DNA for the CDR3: TGTGCCAGCAGCCTTTCGGACAGTCCTGGAAACACCATATATTTT. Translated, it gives CASSLSDSPGNTIYF.

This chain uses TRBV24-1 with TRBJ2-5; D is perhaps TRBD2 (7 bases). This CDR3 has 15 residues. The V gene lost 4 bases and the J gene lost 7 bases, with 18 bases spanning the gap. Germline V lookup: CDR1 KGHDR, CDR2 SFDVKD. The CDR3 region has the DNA TGTGCCACCAGTGACCCGTCGGGGGGCTCGGTGACCCAGTACTTC. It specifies CATSDPSGGSVTQYF.

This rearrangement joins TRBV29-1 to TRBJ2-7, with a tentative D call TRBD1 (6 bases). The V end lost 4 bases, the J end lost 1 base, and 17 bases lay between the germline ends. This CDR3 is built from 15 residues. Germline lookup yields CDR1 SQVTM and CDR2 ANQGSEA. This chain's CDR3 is CSVVSGQTSSYEQYF. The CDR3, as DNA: TGCAGCGTTGTTTCCGGACAGACCAGTTCCTACGAGCAGTACTTC.

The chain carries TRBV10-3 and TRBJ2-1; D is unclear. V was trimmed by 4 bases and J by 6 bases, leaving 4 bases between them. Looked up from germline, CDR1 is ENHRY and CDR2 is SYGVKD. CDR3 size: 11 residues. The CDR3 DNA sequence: TGTGCCATCAGTGCTAGCAATGAGCAGTTCTTC. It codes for CAISASNEQFF.

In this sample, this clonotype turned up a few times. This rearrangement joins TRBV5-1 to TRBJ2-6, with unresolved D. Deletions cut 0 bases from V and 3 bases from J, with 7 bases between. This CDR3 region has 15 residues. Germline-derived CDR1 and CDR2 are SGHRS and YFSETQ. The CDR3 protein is CASSLGRSGANVLTF. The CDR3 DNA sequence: TGCGCCAGCAGCTTGGGACGAAGTGGGGCCAACGTCCTGACTTTC. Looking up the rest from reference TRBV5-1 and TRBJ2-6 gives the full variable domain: KAGVTQTPRYLIKTRGQQVTLSCSPISGHRSVSWYQQTPGQGLQFLFEYFSETQRNKGNFPGRFSGRQFSNSRSEMNVSTLELGDSALYLCASSLGRSGANVLTFGAGSRLTVL.

DNA for the CDR3: TGTGCCTGGAGTAAAGACAGGGGGCTATTCGATGAGCAGTTCTTC. Amino acids: CAWSKDRGLFDEQFF. The chain recombines TRBV30 with TRBJ2-1; 10 nucleotides agree with TRBD1. Germline CDR1 and CDR2: GTSNPN and SVGIG (reference sequence). The CDR3 is 15 residues long. V shed 2 bases, J shed 8 bases, and the junction held 9 bases outside the gene matches.

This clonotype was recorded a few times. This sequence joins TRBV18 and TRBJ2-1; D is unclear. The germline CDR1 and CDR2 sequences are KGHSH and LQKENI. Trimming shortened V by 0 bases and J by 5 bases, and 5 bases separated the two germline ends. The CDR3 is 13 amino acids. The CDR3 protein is CASSPPLDNEQFF. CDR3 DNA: TGTGCCAGCTCACCACCCTTGGACAATGAGCAGTTCTTC.

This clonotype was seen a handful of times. CDR3 sequence reads: CASSQLATSGSPDTQYF. Here the CDR3 DNA reads TGTGCCAGCAGCCAGCTCGCGACTAGCGGGAGCCCAGATACGCAGTATTTT. This sequence joins TRBV4-2 and TRBJ2-3; the match to TRBD2 covers 12 bases. V gave up 3 bases and J gave up 4 bases; unmatched junction bases: 8. CDR3 length: 17 amino acids. Germline V gives CDR1 LGHNA, CDR2 YNFKEQ.

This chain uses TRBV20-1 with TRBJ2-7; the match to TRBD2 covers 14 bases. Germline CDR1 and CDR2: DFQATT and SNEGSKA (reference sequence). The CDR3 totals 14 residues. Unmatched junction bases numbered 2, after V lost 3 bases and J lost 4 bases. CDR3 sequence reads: CSARGLAGVYEQYF. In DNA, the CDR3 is TGCAGTGCTAGGGGACTAGCGGGAGTTTACGAGCAGTACTTC.